Each of the 29 T cell receptor beta chains below was sequenced from the same sample in a study of cytomegalovirus exposure and HLA in healthy donors. With 60 Vbeta and 13 Jbeta primers, the PCR was carried out. TCRdb's copy holds only in-frame clones and misses some; the assay was immunoSEQ multiplex PCR. This repertoire shows more than 150,000 clones, over 70% found once; its top ten account for 3% to 3.5%. The sample consisted of PBMCs. These TCRs come from a woman aged 45-60 years in good health and CMV-seropositive.

The genes are TRBV11-3 and TRBJ1-4; D is unclear. Trimming pared 6 bases from V and 0 bases from J, leaving 8 bases between. The germline V gene encodes CDR1 SGHNT and CDR2 YENEEA. The CDR3 length is 14 residues. The DNA for the CDR3 is TGTGCCAGCAGTCTCGGGGCAACTAATGAAAAACTGTTTTTT. The encoded protein is CASSLGATNEKLFF.

This chain's CDR3 is CATSRGGVTYEQYF. The CDR3, as DNA: TGTGCCACCAGCAGAGGGGGCGTGACCTACGAGCAGTACTTC. This chain links TRBV15 with TRBJ2-7; TRBD1 is a possible D gene (5 bases). CDR1 is LNHNV, CDR2 YYDKDF, per germline (reference sequence). This CDR3 has 14 amino acids. The V gene lost 1 base and the J gene lost 2 bases, with 9 bases spanning the gap.

The chain joins TRBV5-4 to TRBJ2-3, with D possibly matching TRBD2 (5 bases). There are 18 residues in the CDR3. With 0 bases removed from V and 4 bases from J, the gap between germline ends came to 21 bases. Germline V CDR1 and CDR2: SGHNT, YYREEE (reference sequence). The CDR3 spells CASSLVGSSLAGADTQYF. The CDR3 coding sequence is TGTGCCAGCAGCTTGGTCGGTAGTTCTCTAGCAGGCGCAGATACGCAGTATTTT. Supplemented by reference TRBV5-4 and TRBJ2-3, the full variable domain reads ETGVTQSPTHLIKTRGQQVTLRCSSQSGHNTVSWYQQALGQGPQFIFQYYREEENGRGNFPPRFSGLQFPNYSSELNVNALELDDSALYLCASSLVGSSLAGADTQYFGPGTRLTVL.

This rearrangement joins TRBV5-1 to TRBJ2-2, with D perhaps matching TRBD1 (5 bases). V gave up 7 bases and J gave up 2 bases, with 12 bases separating them. Germline-derived CDR1 and CDR2 are SGHRS and YFSETQ. The CDR3 length is 14 residues. CDR3 in DNA: TGCGCCAGCTCGGTGGGGCAAAACACCGGGGAGCTGTTTTTT. Its protein is CASSVGQNTGELFF.

The chain combines TRBV7-8 with TRBJ2-5, with D possibly TRBD1 on 5 matching bases. This CDR3 has 16 residues. The ends were cut back, 5 bases at V and 4 bases at J, with 20 bases in the middle. Germline lookup yields CDR1 SGHVS and CDR2 FQNEAQ. CDR3 sequence: CASSPPGSVMRETQYF. In DNA form, the CDR3 reads TGTGCCAGCAGCCCCCCAGGGTCGGTGATGCGAGAGACCCAGTACTTC.

The chain is built from TRBV11-2 and TRBJ1-1; D is undetermined. In germline, CDR1 is SGHAT, CDR2 FQNNGV. This CDR3 has 16 amino acids. Trimming removed 1 base from V and 4 bases from J, with 16 bases in between. As DNA, the CDR3 is TGTGCCAGCAGCTTAGGTCTCTCCTATTTGAGCACTGAAGCTTTCTTT. The encoded protein is CASSLGLSYLSTEAFF.

V gene TRBV10-3 combines with J gene TRBJ1-1, with D possibly being TRBD1 (5 bases). CDR3 length: 15 residues. Germline CDR1 reads ENHRY; CDR2 reads SYGVKD. The V end was cut by 2 bases, the J end by 4 bases, with 14 bases between. CDR3 sequence reads: CAISETDNQGTEAFF. The CDR3 region has the DNA TGTGCCATCAGTGAGACGGACAATCAGGGCACTGAAGCTTTCTTT.

This clone was detected a few times. The CDR3 reads CASSVDRVENTGELFF. The CDR3 nucleotides read TGTGCCAGCAGCGTCGACAGGGTGGAAAACACCGGGGAGCTGTTTTTT. The V and J genes are TRBV7-2 and TRBJ2-2; 7 bases are a match to TRBD1. The CDR3 covers 16 residues. Germline CDR1 SGHTA, CDR2 FQGNSA. V lost 5 bases, J lost 2 bases, and 8 bases stayed unmatched.

The chain employs TRBV9 and TRBJ1-2; 9 bases fit TRBD1. CDR3 length: 18 amino acids. Germline V lookup: CDR1 SGDLS, CDR2 YYNGEE. V was pared by 0 bases and J by 4 bases, with 13 bases of the junction left unmatched. The CDR3 sequence is CASSVAAGGQGSGYGYTF. CDR3 nucleotides: TGTGCCAGCAGCGTAGCGGCTGGAGGACAGGGGAGCGGCTATGGCTACACCTTC. Based on the CDR3 plus reference TRBV9 and TRBJ1-2, the full variable domain is DSGVTQTPKHLITATGQRVTLRCSPRSGDLSVYWYQQSLDQGLQFLIQYYNGEERAKGNILERFSAQQFPDLHSELNLSSLELGDSALYFCASSVAAGGQGSGYGYTFGSGTRLTVV.

The chain carries TRBV6-1 and TRBJ1-5; D is unresolved. V lost 2 bases and J 3 bases, leaving 14 bases between the germline ends. This CDR3 has 16 residues. Germline CDR1 is MNHNS and CDR2 is SASEGT. The CDR3 sequence: CASSEFLRGDNQPQHF. In DNA form, the CDR3 reads TGTGCCAGCAGTGAATTCCTTCGGGGTGACAATCAGCCCCAGCATTTT.

The rearrangement joins TRBV12-5 to TRBJ1-4; the D gene is possibly TRBD1 (5 bases). The CDR3 covers 13 residues. From germline, CDR1 is LGHNT and CDR2 FRNRAP. Trimming removed 7 bases from V and 3 bases from J, with 9 bases in between. The CDR3 DNA follows: TGTGCTAGTGCCGGGGGATCTAATGAAAAACTGTTTTTT. It specifies CASAGGSNEKLFF.

This clone occurred once. The V gene is TRBV28, the J gene TRBJ1-4, with TRBD1 matching over 10 bases. The V gene's germline CDR1 is MDHEN and CDR2 SYDVKM. The CDR3 contains 18 residues. The V segment lost 8 bases and the J segment 8 bases; nucleotides outside the gene matches: 20. Here the CDR3 DNA reads TGTGCCAGCGCCCCCCGGGACAGGGACAGGGGTAGTGGAGAAAAACTGTTTTTT. Amino acid sequence: CASAPRDRDRGSGEKLFF.

This clone was detected a few times. The chain recombines TRBV18 with TRBJ2-7; 7 bases align to TRBD2. Germline V CDR1 and CDR2: KGHSH, LQKENI. V lost 3 bases, J lost 3 bases, and 5 bases stayed unmatched. This CDR3 region has 14 residues. Written as DNA, the CDR3 is TGTGCCAGCTCACCGGGGGGGGGTGGCTACGAGCAGTACTTC. Protein: CASSPGGGGYEQYF.

The chain combines TRBV7-2 with TRBJ2-3; 9 nucleotides align to TRBD2. CDR1 and CDR2 from the germline V gene are SGHTA and FQGNSA. Germline trimming cut 1 base from V and 4 bases from J; bases unmatched to any gene: 6. The CDR3 runs 16 residues. CDR3 sequence (DNA): TGTGCCAGCAGCTTAGGCGGGGGGGCAATCTCAGATACGCAGTATTTT. Translated, it gives CASSLGGGAISDTQYF.

V usage is TRBV29-1 and J usage is TRBJ2-3, with a possible D match to TRBD2 (7 bases). The V gene's germline CDR1 is SQVTM and CDR2 ANQGSEA. Trimming cost V 4 bases and J 2 bases, with 13 bases left between them. The CDR3 extends over 14 amino acids. The CDR3 is CSVGGGAPTDTQYF. The CDR3 region has the DNA TGCAGCGTTGGAGGGGGGGCCCCCACAGATACGCAGTATTTT.

Here the CDR3 reads CASSLGVEGTEAFF. In nucleotides, the CDR3 is TGTGCCAGCAGCTTAGGGGTCGAGGGCACTGAAGCTTTCTTT. The chain uses TRBV7-3 and TRBJ1-1; D is undetermined. V was shortened by 2 bases and J by 4 bases, with 11 bases between the two germline ends. The CDR3 runs to 14 residues. Germline loops: CDR1 SGHTA, CDR2 FQGTGA.

The chain recombines TRBV7-2 with TRBJ2-3, with a weak D call TRBD1 (5 bases). Germline loops: CDR1 SGHTA, CDR2 FQGNSA. V lost 2 bases and J 6 bases, leaving 12 bases between the germline ends. CDR3 length: 14 amino acids. The CDR3 loop is CASSLNSWGDTQYF. In DNA form, the CDR3 reads TGTGCCAGCAGCTTAAACAGCTGGGGCGATACGCAGTATTTT.

The V and J genes are TRBV9 and TRBJ2-7, with TRBD2 matching over 11 bases. The V gene's germline CDR1 is SGDLS and CDR2 YYNGEE. The CDR3 sequence is 16 residues long. V gave up 0 bases and J gave up 5 bases; unmatched junction bases: 7. In DNA form, the CDR3 reads TGTGCCAGCAGCGTAGCACCACTAGCGGGAGCCCACGAGCAGTACTTC. Amino acid sequence: CASSVAPLAGAHEQYF.

The sample holds a few counts of this clone. CDR3 sequence reads: CSVAPGDNYGYTF. The CDR3 bases are TGCAGCGTTGCCCCGGGGGATAACTATGGCTACACCTTC. This chain uses TRBV29-1 with TRBJ1-2, with D perhaps matching TRBD1 (5 bases). The CDR3 totals 13 residues. CDR1 SQVTM and CDR2 ANQGSEA come from the germline V gene. Trimming shortened V by 4 bases and J by 1 base, and 10 bases separated the two germline ends.

This sequence joins TRBV18 and TRBJ1-2, with 12 bases identical to TRBD1. The V gene end was trimmed by 5 bases and the J gene end by 5 bases; junction bases not matched to a gene: 6. Germline CDR1 is KGHSH and CDR2 is LQKENI. CDR3 length: 15 residues. The CDR3 spells CASSSPGQGAYGYTF. In DNA form, the CDR3 reads TGTGCCAGCTCATCCCCGGGACAGGGGGCTTATGGCTACACCTTC.

J is TRBJ2-3 and V is TRBV5-6, with 10 bases matching TRBD2. V was clipped by 1 base and J by 1 base; unmatched bases: 3. The CDR3 runs 16 residues. Germline loops: CDR1 SGHDT, CDR2 YYEEEE. Written as DNA, the CDR3 is TGTGCCAGCAGCTTGATTACTAGCGGGGGCACAGATACGCAGTATTTT. Translation gives CASSLITSGGTDTQYF.

The rearrangement uses TRBV9 and TRBJ2-3, with TRBD1 identical over 8 bases. Germline CDR1 is SGDLS and CDR2 is YYNGEE. J lost 4 bases, V lost 3 bases, and 4 bases had no gene match. This CDR3 has 14 amino acids. DNA of the CDR3: TGTGCCAGCAGCGAGACAGGGGCCTCAGATACGCAGTATTTT. Translation gives CASSETGASDTQYF.

The chain uses TRBV5-4 and TRBJ2-7; maybe TRBD2 (5 bases). V gave up 4 bases and J gave up 2 bases, with 16 bases separating them. This CDR3 comprises 15 residues. The germline V gene encodes CDR1 SGHNT and CDR2 YYREEE (reference sequence). DNA for the CDR3: TGTGCCAGCAGCGGCCTTGCGGGTACCGCCTACGAGCAGTACTTC. Protein: CASSGLAGTAYEQYF.

Only one count was recorded for this clone. V usage is TRBV5-1 and J usage is TRBJ2-6, with TRBD2 identical over 11 bases. This CDR3 contains 13 residues. J gave up 17 bases and V 0 bases, and 4 bases lay outside the gene matches. CDR1 is SGHRS and CDR2 is YFSETQ in the germline V gene. CDR3 coding DNA: TGCGCCAGCAGCTTGGCTCTAGCGGGAGGCATGACTTTC. Its protein product is CASSLALAGGMTF.

With respect to this clone: Other nucleotide sequences from this sample produce the same CDR3. The chain couples TRBV5-1 to TRBJ1-4; D not certain. Germline CDR1 SGHRS, CDR2 YFSETQ. V was trimmed by 0 bases and J by 4 bases, leaving 7 bases between them. This CDR3 is built from 14 residues. This chain's CDR3 is CASSLGGDNEKLFF. The CDR3 DNA follows: TGCGCCAGCAGCTTGGGGGGAGATAATGAAAAACTGTTTTTT.

The chain employs TRBV6-1 and TRBJ1-5; D unresolved. The germline V and J ends were trimmed by 4 bases and 2 bases, with 12 bases remaining between them. This CDR3 spans 15 amino acids. Looked up from germline, CDR1 is MNHNS and CDR2 is SASEGT. The CDR3: CASSAFHQGNQPQHF. DNA of the CDR3: TGTGCCAGCAGTGCTTTTCACCAGGGCAATCAGCCCCAGCATTTT.

The V gene is TRBV6-4, the J gene TRBJ2-6, with TRBD1 matching over 9 bases. CDR1 is MRHNA and CDR2 is SNTAGT in the germline V gene. The CDR3 runs 15 residues. The junction had 6 bases not matched to a gene; V was cut back by 4 bases and J by 8 bases. DNA for the CDR3: TGTGCCAGCAGTGTGTCGGGGACAGGGCCCAACGTCCTGACTTTC. Translation: CASSVSGTGPNVLTF.

The rearrangement links TRBV11-3 to TRBJ2-3; 11 nucleotides align to TRBD2. Germline V gene sequence: CDR1 SGHNT, CDR2 YENEEA. V dropped 3 bases and J dropped 7; count of bases not matched to a gene: 3. This CDR3 has 14 residues. The CDR3 sequence: CASSLTSGDYTQYF. DNA for the CDR3: TGTGCCAGCAGCTTGACTAGCGGGGACTATACGCAGTATTTT.

This clone came up a few times. The V call is TRBV29-1, the J call TRBJ1-1; TRBD1 is a possible D gene (6 bases). Trimming removed 5 bases from V and 0 bases from J, with 13 bases in between. CDR3 length: 14 amino acids. CDR1 SQVTM and CDR2 ANQGSEA come from the germline V gene. Here the CDR3 reads CSVSPGQLNTEAFF. CDR3 sequence (DNA): TGCAGCGTTAGCCCCGGACAGCTGAACACTGAAGCTTTCTTT.